What follows are 30 T cell receptor beta chains derived from one specimen sequenced in a study of blood T cell repertoires in COVID-19. The table came from immunoSEQ multiplex PCR; TCRdb's copy has only in-frame clones and leaves some out. This sample carries approximately 280,000 clones, about nine tenths of them seen once, and the ten largest clones take approximately 2%. Sequenced material: peripheral blood. Source of these receptors: a man aged 50-60 years with acute or convalescent COVID-19.

The rearrangement joins TRBV6-5 to TRBJ1-1; D remains unclear. In germline, CDR1 is MNHEY, CDR2 SVGAGI. The V gene lost 10 bases and the J gene lost 1 base, with 13 bases spanning the gap. CDR3 length: 13 residues. CDR3 region: CAIRWRPNTEAFF. CDR3 nucleotide sequence: TGTGCCATCAGGTGGAGGCCGAACACTGAAGCTTTCTTT.

V gene TRBV7-9 combines with J gene TRBJ2-7; D gene ambiguous. V was clipped by 2 bases and J by 2 bases, with 4 bases between them. The CDR3 consists of 12 residues. CDR1 is SEHNR and CDR2 is FQNEAQ in the germline V gene (reference sequence). CDR3 amino acids: CASSLSAYEQYF. CDR3 nucleotide sequence: TGTGCCAGCAGCTTATCCGCCTACGAGCAGTACTTC.

This clone was counted a single time. This sequence joins TRBV24-1 and TRBJ2-1; 9 bases are a match to TRBD2. The length of the CDR3 is 15 residues. CDR1 KGHDR and CDR2 SFDVKD come from the germline V gene. V shed 4 bases, J shed 3 bases, and the junction held 3 bases outside the gene matches. CDR3 residues: CATSESGGNYNEQFF. The CDR3 nucleotides are TGTGCCACCAGTGAAAGCGGGGGGAACTACAATGAGCAGTTCTTC.

About this clone itself: This may arise from a read error, as a much more abundant clone is one base away. The chain is built from TRBV12-3 or TRBV12-4 and TRBJ1-2; 7 bases line up with TRBD1. V lost 6 bases, J lost 4 bases, and 5 bases stayed unmatched. There are 13 residues in the CDR3. The CDR3 loop reads CASSSGTVYGYTF. The CDR3 DNA is TGTGCCAGCAGCTCCGGGACAGTCTATGGCTACACCTTC.

The rearrangement uses TRBV6-2 or TRBV6-3 and TRBJ2-7; 11 bases align to TRBD1. J gave up 1 base and V 6 bases, and 2 bases lay outside the gene matches. Germline V gene sequence: CDR1 MNHEY, CDR2 SVGEGT. This CDR3 is 14 amino acids long. The CDR3 nucleotides are TGTGCCAGCAGCAGGGACAGGGGGTCCTACGAGCAGTACTTC. This gives the protein CASSRDRGSYEQYF.

The chain couples TRBV7-3 to TRBJ2-2; 7 bases map to TRBD1. The V gene's germline CDR1 is SGHTA and CDR2 FQGTGA. The CDR3 extends over 16 amino acids. Germline trimming cut 5 bases from V and 8 bases from J; bases unmatched to any gene: 14. The CDR3 protein is CASSPTGSQVAGELFF. The CDR3 nucleotides read TGTGCCAGCAGCCCGACAGGGTCCCAAGTGGCGGGGGAGCTGTTTTTT.

The chain combines TRBV15 with TRBJ2-5, with TRBD1 identical over 7 bases. The ends lost 2 bases at V and 3 bases at J; junction bases unmatched: 3. The germline CDR1 and CDR2 sequences are LNHNV and YYDKDF (reference sequence). This CDR3 comprises 14 residues. CDR3 DNA: TGTGCCACCAGCAGACAGGGGGTGAAAGAGACCCAGTACTTC. Protein sequence: CATSRQGVKETQYF.

The chain couples TRBV5-1 to TRBJ1-4; a possible D gene is TRBD1 (5 bases). This CDR3 is built from 15 residues. Germline V CDR1 and CDR2: SGHRS, YFSETQ. V was trimmed by 4 bases and J by 7 bases, leaving 17 bases between them. CDR3 in amino acids: CASSHRAGTFEKLFF. The CDR3 DNA reads as TGCGCCAGCAGCCACCGGGCCGGGACTTTTGAAAAACTGTTTTTT.

This chain joins TRBV5-1 and TRBJ1-2; 9 nucleotides agree with TRBD1. The CDR3 is 17 residues long. Germline trimming cut 3 bases from V and 0 bases from J; bases unmatched to any gene: 9. Germline-derived CDR1 and CDR2 are SGHRS and YFSETQ. The CDR3 DNA reads as TGCGCCAGCAGCTCCGCTACACAGGGGGCCTCTAACTATGGCTACACCTTC. Amino acid sequence: CASSSATQGASNYGYTF.

The gene calls are TRBV6-5 and TRBJ2-2; 7 nucleotides match TRBD1. Germline CDR1 and CDR2: MNHEY and SVGAGI. The CDR3 totals 13 residues. Trimming cost V 6 bases and J 6 bases; bases outside gene matches: 4. CDR3 sequence (DNA): TGTGCCAGCAGACCTCAGGGGGCCGGGGAGCTGTTTTTT. Its translation: CASRPQGAGELFF.

J is TRBJ2-2 and V is TRBV5-4; no clear D gene. The CDR3 length is 16 residues. Per germline, CDR1 SGHNT and CDR2 YYREEE (reference sequence). V lost 3 bases to trimming and J lost 1 base, with 13 bases between them. This CDR3 reads CASSSVQSQNTGELFF. CDR3 nucleotide sequence: TGTGCCAGCAGCTCAGTACAGAGTCAGAACACCGGGGAGCTGTTTTTT.

CDR3 bases: TGCAGCGCCGGACAGGGGGTCTCAAATGAGCAGTTCTTC. As protein: CSAGQGVSNEQFF. The J gene is TRBJ2-1, the V gene TRBV29-1, with 10 bases lining up with TRBD1. This CDR3 contains 13 residues. From germline, CDR1 is SQVTM and CDR2 ANQGSEA. J lost 7 bases, V lost 7 bases, and 7 bases had no gene match.

This chain uses TRBV5-1 with TRBJ1-5; TRBD1 agrees at 7 bases. The V gene's germline CDR1 is SGHRS and CDR2 YFSETQ. Trimming removed 4 bases from V and 4 bases from J; junction bases left unmatched: 5. The CDR3 loop spans 14 amino acids. The CDR3 spells CASSPRTGNQPQHF. In DNA form, the CDR3 reads TGCGCCAGCAGCCCACGGACAGGAAATCAGCCCCAGCATTTT.

This clone was found once. The chain uses TRBV30 and TRBJ2-6; 8 positions match TRBD1. V trimming: 2 bases; J trimming: 9 bases; junction bases outside the gene matches: 6. This CDR3 comprises 14 residues. From germline, CDR1 is GTSNPN and CDR2 SVGIG (reference sequence). The CDR3 loop is CAWSPQGVGNVLTF. DNA of the CDR3: TGTGCCTGGAGTCCACAGGGGGTCGGCAACGTCCTGACTTTC.

The chain uses TRBV27 and TRBJ1-6; D is possibly TRBD1 (6 bases). The CDR3 spans 17 residues. V was clipped by 2 bases and J by 3 bases, with 14 bases between them. Germline V gene data show CDR1 as MNHEY and CDR2 as SMNVEV (reference sequence). The CDR3 is CASSLGAGAVYNSPLHF. The CDR3 DNA follows: TGTGCCAGCAGTTTAGGGGCGGGGGCCGTCTATAATTCACCCCTCCACTTT.

V usage is TRBV15 and J usage is TRBJ2-7; 7 nucleotides align to TRBD1. The V segment lost 1 base and the J segment 5 bases; nucleotides outside the gene matches: 5. This CDR3 contains 14 residues. Per the germline V gene, CDR1 is LNHNV and CDR2 is YYDKDF (reference sequence). The CDR3 DNA reads TGTGCCACCAGCAGAGGACAGGGAATAAACGAGCAGTACTTC. Amino acids: CATSRGQGINEQYF.

The chain recombines TRBV3-1 (or the pseudogene TRBV3-2) with TRBJ2-7; D gene uncertain. This CDR3 has 12 residues. V was pared by 10 bases and J by 7 bases, with 17 bases between. The germline V gene encodes CDR1 LGHDT and CDR2 YNNKEL (reference sequence). CDR3: CATSSGSREQYF. CDR3 bases: TGTGCCACCTCTTCCGGATCGCGGGAGCAGTACTTC.

V usage is TRBV11-3 and J usage is TRBJ2-1; TRBD1 matches at 7 bases. Per germline, CDR1 SGHNT and CDR2 YENEEA. Unmatched junction bases numbered 5, after V lost 0 bases and J lost 6 bases. This CDR3 has 15 residues. CDR3 bases: TGTGCCAGCAGCTTAGAGAGGGGGCGGGCCAATGAGCAGTTCTTC. Its protein is CASSLERGRANEQFF. Combining the CDR3 with reference TRBV11-3 and TRBJ2-1 gives the whole variable domain EAGVVQSPRYKIIEKKQPVAFWCNPISGHNTLYWYLQNLGQGPELLIRYENEEAVDDSQLPKDRFSAERLKGVDSTLKIQPAELGDSAVYLCASSLERGRANEQFFGPGTRLTVL.

This clone was recorded only once. This chain links TRBV30 with TRBJ1-2; no clear D gene. The CDR3 spans 13 residues. Germline V CDR1 and CDR2: GTSNPN, SVGIG (reference sequence). V dropped 5 bases and J dropped 4 bases, with 14 bases sitting between them. The CDR3 loop reads CAWGPGSGYGYTF. DNA for the CDR3: TGTGCCTGGGGGCCCGGGTCCGGCTATGGCTACACCTTC.

The CDR3 nucleotides are TGCGCCAGCACTCCCCTGGACAGGCTTAGTGAGCAGTACTTC. Protein product: CASTPLDRLSEQYF. This chain joins TRBV5-1 and TRBJ2-7, with 7 bases lining up with TRBD1. CDR3 length: 14 residues. Trimming took 6 bases from V and 7 from J; bases not matched to a gene: 13. Germline CDR1 is SGHRS and CDR2 is YFSETQ.

The chain carries TRBV12-3 or TRBV12-4 and TRBJ2-7; no firm D call. This CDR3 is 12 amino acids long. V lost 8 bases to trimming and J lost 2 bases, with 10 bases between them. The CDR3 DNA follows: TGTGCCAGCGGAACAGCCCCCTACGAGCAGTACTTC. Translation gives CASGTAPYEQYF.

J is TRBJ2-7 and V is TRBV5-1, with a weak D call TRBD2 (6 bases). V was shortened by 0 bases and J by 2 bases, with 15 bases between the two germline ends. This CDR3 spans 16 amino acids. Germline V gene lookup returns CDR1 SGHRS and CDR2 YFSETQ. For the CDR3, the DNA is TGCGCCAGCAGCTTGGTTCCGGGAGAGGGTCCCTACGAGCAGTACTTC. Amino acids: CASSLVPGEGPYEQYF.

This clone has only a few counts. V usage is TRBV5-1 and J usage is TRBJ1-4; D ambiguous. Germline CDR1 SGHRS, CDR2 YFSETQ. The V gene lost 4 bases and the J gene lost 0 bases, with 7 bases spanning the gap. This CDR3 contains 14 residues. CDR3 loop: CASSPGATNEKLFF. CDR3 DNA: TGCGCCAGCAGCCCGGGTGCAACTAATGAAAAACTGTTTTTT.

CDR3 region: CASSQSNSHYGYTF. In DNA form, the CDR3 reads TGCGCCAGCAGCCAATCCAACAGCCACTATGGCTACACCTTC. The genes are TRBV4-1 and TRBJ1-2; D remains unclear. V gave up 2 bases and J gave up 3 bases, with 10 bases separating them. This CDR3 region has 14 residues. Germline CDR1 MGHRA, CDR2 YSYEKL.

The V gene is TRBV9, the J gene TRBJ1-1; tentative D call: TRBD1 (5 bases). With 4 bases removed from V and 4 bases from J, the gap between germline ends came to 17 bases. Germline CDR1 reads SGDLS; CDR2 reads YYNGEE. This CDR3 has 15 amino acids. CDR3 sequence: CASSPRPGGGTEAFF. DNA for the CDR3: TGTGCCAGCAGCCCACGCCCTGGCGGGGGCACTGAAGCTTTCTTT.

The chain links TRBV4-1 to TRBJ2-5, with 7 bases aligning to TRBD2. The CDR3 has 16 residues. Trimming removed 4 bases from V and 4 bases from J; junction bases left unmatched: 12. The germline V gene encodes CDR1 MGHRA and CDR2 YSYEKL. The CDR3 DNA reads TGCGCCAGCAGCCCCGGGGGGTCTCCGAGAGGAGAGACCCAGTACTTC. Residues: CASSPGGSPRGETQYF.

This rearrangement joins TRBV11-2 to TRBJ2-2; TRBD2 matches at 7 bases. Trimming at V came to 11 bases and at J to 1 base, leaving 10 bases not matched to a gene. The CDR3 has 15 amino acids. Germline V gives CDR1 SGHAT, CDR2 FQNNGV. The CDR3: CAAKLGTMNTGELFF. The CDR3, as DNA: TGTGCCGCCAAGTTAGGGACTATGAACACCGGGGAGCTGTTTTTT.

This chain uses TRBV7-6 with TRBJ2-1, with D possibly matching TRBD2 (6 bases). Looked up from germline, CDR1 is SGHVS and CDR2 is FNYEAQ. The CDR3 extends over 14 amino acids. V lost 4 bases and J 9 bases, leaving 16 bases between the germline ends. CDR3 in amino acids: CASSWASEVGEQFF. CDR3 nucleotides: TGTGCCAGCAGCTGGGCTAGCGAGGTGGGTGAGCAGTTCTTC.

V usage is TRBV27 and J usage is TRBJ2-1; maybe TRBD2 (5 bases). Germline V gives CDR1 MNHEY, CDR2 SMNVEV (reference sequence). V lost 5 bases, J lost 0 bases, and 11 bases lay in between. This CDR3 is 15 amino acids long. CDR3: CASSPRTPSYNEQFF. The CDR3 DNA follows: TGTGCCAGCAGTCCCCGGACTCCCTCCTACAATGAGCAGTTCTTC.

This rearrangement joins TRBV24-1 to TRBJ2-1; TRBD2 is a possible D gene (6 bases). CDR1 is KGHDR, CDR2 SFDVKD, per germline. The CDR3 covers 14 residues. Trimming shortened V by 6 bases and J by 4 bases, and 12 bases separated the two germline ends. DNA for the CDR3: TGTGCCACCAGTTCGGGGGTCGAATACAATGAGCAGTTCTTC. This gives the protein CATSSGVEYNEQFF.